The present T cell receptor (beta chain) was sequenced within a study of cytomegalovirus exposure and HLA in healthy donors. 13 Jbeta primers and 60 Vbeta primers were used for the PCR. Measured with immunoSEQ multiplex PCR; TCRdb has only the in-frame clones, and not every one. The data show 150,000 to 200,000 clones, with roughly 70% seen just once and about 2.9% held by the top ten. The table lists this clone with a count of one. Its target is unknown. Study-level points and caveats: A later analysis by the authors found several of the most significant clusters apparently linked to common viral pathogens.

This TCR derives from a woman aged 35 to 49 in good health and CMV-seropositive. Sequencing used PBMCs.

CDR3 in DNA: TGTGCCAGCACCCGAGGACAGGGGATCTACAATGAGCAGTTCTTC. Residues: CASTRGQGIYNEQFF. The chain carries TRBV6-5 and TRBJ2-1; 9 positions agree with TRBD1. Germline V CDR1 and CDR2: MNHEY, SVGAGI. With 7 bases clipped from V and 3 bases from J, the junction kept 7 bases outside the gene matches. The CDR3 spans 15 residues.